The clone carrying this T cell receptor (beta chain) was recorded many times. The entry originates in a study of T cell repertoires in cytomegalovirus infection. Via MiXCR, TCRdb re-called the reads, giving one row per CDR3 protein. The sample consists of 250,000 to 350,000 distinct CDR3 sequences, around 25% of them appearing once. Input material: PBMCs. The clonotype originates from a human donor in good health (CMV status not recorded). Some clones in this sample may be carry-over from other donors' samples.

CDR3 residues: CASSLESGIRNQPQHF. For the CDR3, the DNA is TGTGCCAGCAGCTTAGAATCAGGGATCCGGAATCAGCCCCAGCATTTT. The gene calls are TRBV7-8 and TRBJ1-5; the D gene is possibly TRBD1 (5 bases). CDR3 size: 16 residues. V was clipped by 1 base and J by 4 bases, with 14 bases between them. Germline V gene sequence: CDR1 SGHVS, CDR2 FQNEAQ.